The 5 T cell receptor beta chains listed next were all sequenced from one sample in a study of Graves' ophthalmopathy and Graves' hyperthyroidism. From RNA, the CDR3 regions of TCR beta chains were amplified and sequenced. Amplification began with first-round RT-PCR using HTBI primers, then second-round multiplex PCR was performed. Each CDR3 protein is one row after TCRdb ran MiXCR on the multiplex PCR reads. In the table there are about half a million distinct CDR3 sequences, 13% to 15% of which are singletons. Sequencing was done on a sample of blood. Receptors were obtained from a woman in her 30s with Graves' ophthalmopathy.

In this sample, this clonotype turned up many times. The rearrangement uses TRBV6-1 and TRBJ1-5; TRBD1 might be the D (6 bases). The CDR3 length is 13 residues. Germline assignment: CDR1 MNHNS and CDR2 SASEGT. V lost 3 bases and J 6 bases, leaving 9 bases between the germline ends. The CDR3 loop is CASSEGASQPQHF. The CDR3 bases are TGTGCCAGCAGTGAGGGGGCTAGTCAGCCCCAGCATTTT.

On this clonotype: A much larger clone differs from this one at a single base, so this may be a read error. The J gene is TRBJ1-5, the V gene TRBV30, with 7 bases matching TRBD1. The CDR3 totals 12 residues. Per the germline V gene, CDR1 is GTSNPN and CDR2 is SVGIG (reference sequence). The trim removed 4 bases at V and 4 bases at J, leaving 1 base unmatched. The CDR3 region is CAWIQGNQPQHF. DNA of the CDR3: TGTGCCTGGATACAGGGGAATCAGCCCCAGCATTTT.

This clonotype showed up many times. V usage is TRBV12-3 or TRBV12-4 and J usage is TRBJ1-3, with D unresolved. Trimming took off 3 bases at V and 0 bases at J, with 9 bases between the two ends. This CDR3 is 15 amino acids long. CDR3 DNA sequence: TGTGCCAGCAGTTTTGGGCTCAACTCTGGAAACACCATATATTTT. Encoded protein: CASSFGLNSGNTIYF.

This clonotype was observed at least ten times. The rearrangement uses TRBV29-1 and TRBJ2-7; 11 positions match TRBD1. V trimming: 6 bases; J trimming: 5 bases; junction bases outside the gene matches: 6. The V gene's germline CDR1 is SQVTM and CDR2 ANQGSEA. This CDR3 has 13 residues. The CDR3 here is CSVGTGGEDEQYF. The CDR3 region has the DNA TGCAGCGTCGGGACAGGGGGTGAGGACGAGCAGTACTTC.

This chain connects TRBV10-3 to TRBJ1-1, with D perhaps TRBD1 (5 bases). The V gene's germline CDR1 is ENHRY and CDR2 SYGVKD. The CDR3 has 16 amino acids. Trimming left V 4 bases short and J 1 base short, with 16 bases between. In DNA form, the CDR3 reads TGTGCCATCAGTGCCGTGAGGGGACGTCAGAACACTGAAGCTTTCTTT. Protein product: CAISAVRGRQNTEAFF.